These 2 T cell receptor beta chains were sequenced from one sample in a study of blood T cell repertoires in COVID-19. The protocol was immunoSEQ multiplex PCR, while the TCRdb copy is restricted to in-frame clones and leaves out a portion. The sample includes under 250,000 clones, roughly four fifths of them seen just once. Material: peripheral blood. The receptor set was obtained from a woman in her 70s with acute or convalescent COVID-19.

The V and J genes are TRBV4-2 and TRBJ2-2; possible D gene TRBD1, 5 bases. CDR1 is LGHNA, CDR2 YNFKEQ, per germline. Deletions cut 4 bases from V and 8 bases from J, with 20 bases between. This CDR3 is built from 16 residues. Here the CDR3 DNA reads TGTGCCAGCAGCCCCGACAGACGTCTTACATCGGGGGAGCTGTTTTTT. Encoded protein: CASSPDRRLTSGELFF.

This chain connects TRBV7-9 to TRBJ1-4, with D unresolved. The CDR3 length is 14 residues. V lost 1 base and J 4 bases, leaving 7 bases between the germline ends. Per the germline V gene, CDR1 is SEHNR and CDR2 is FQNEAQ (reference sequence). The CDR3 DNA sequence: TGTGCCAGCAGCTTAGATCCTCTTAATGAAAAACTGTTTTTT. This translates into CASSLDPLNEKLFF.